Listed below are T cell receptor beta chains from one sample, sequenced in a study of blood T cell repertoires in COVID-19. TCRdb's copy holds only in-frame clones and misses some; the assay was immunoSEQ multiplex PCR. The repertoire consists of 300,000 or so clones, with roughly 83% occurring once and the leading ten covering around 1.7%. Input material: peripheral blood. The receptors were gathered from a woman aged 50 to 65 with acute or convalescent COVID-19. Both conserved end residues are part of each CDR3. D genes are given only for firm matches. Only some rows state a clone size, as once, few, many or a class for expanded clones.

clone_size,d_call,j_call,v_call,cdr3_nt,cdr3_aa
-,-,TRBJ1-5,TRBV4-1,TGCGCCAGCAGCCAAGAAGGTAAAGGGGGAGTTGGTCAGCCCCAGCATTTT,CASSQEGKGGVGQPQHF
-,-,TRBJ2-3,TRBV28,TGTGCCAGCAGTTTTTCAATTCGGGGCGGGAAGACTAGCACAGATACGCAGTATTTT,CASSFSIRGGKTSTDTQYF
-,TRBD1,TRBJ1-6,TRBV7-8,TGTGCCAGCAGCAATGACAGGGGCCTGAATTCACCCCTCCACTTT,CASSNDRGLNSPLHF
-,-,TRBJ2-3,TRBV4-3,TGCGCCAGCAGCCAAGATCCAGGATCCACAGATACGCAGTATTTT,CASSQDPGSTDTQYF
few,-,TRBJ1-3,TRBV11-2,TGTGCCAGCAGCTCACGAACTCACTCTGGAAACACCATATATTTT,CASSSRTHSGNTIYF
few,-,TRBJ1-2,TRBV2,TGTGCCAGCAGTAACCGGCCGGGGAGGGCAGATGGCTACACCTTC,CASSNRPGRADGYTF
-,-,TRBJ2-3,TRBV7-3,TGTGCCAGCAGCCCCTCGGGAGATGTTGCAGATACGCAGTATTTT,CASSPSGDVADTQYF
-,TRBD1,TRBJ1-2,TRBV28,TGTGCCAGCAGTCAAATAGACAGGGTTGGAGGCTACACCTTC,CASSQIDRVGGYTF
-,-,TRBJ2-3,TRBV7-2,TGTGCCAGCAGCTTAGGCGGGGCGCAGTATTTT,CASSLGGAQYF
-,TRBD2,TRBJ2-1,TRBV29-1,TGCAGCTTCAGCGGGAGCCTCTACAATGAGCAGTTCTTC,CSFSGSLYNEQFF
-,-,TRBJ2-3,TRBV5-8,TGTGCCAGCAGCTTAGGTACAGGGTACACAGATACGCAGTATTTT,CASSLGTGYTDTQYF
once,TRBD1,TRBJ2-5,TRBV18,TGTGCCAGCTCACCGTCGGACAGGGGGCGCGAGACCCAGTACTTC,CASSPSDRGRETQYF
once,TRBD2,TRBJ2-3,TRBV9,TGTGCCAGCAGCGTAGGGGCGGGAGGATCTGATACGCAGTATTTT,CASSVGAGGSDTQYF
few,-,TRBJ1-2,TRBV4-1,TGCGCCAGCAGCCAAGGCGGACAGACTAACTATGGCTACACCTTC,CASSQGGQTNYGYTF
-,-,TRBJ1-1,TRBV14,TGTGCCAGCAGCCAATATCGGGTGAACACTGAAGCTTTCTTT,CASSQYRVNTEAFF
-,-,TRBJ2-7,TRBV9,TGTGCCAGCAGCGGACAGGTCCCCCCCTACGAGCAGTACTTC,CASSGQVPPYEQYF
few,TRBD2,TRBJ2-3,TRBV28,TGTGCCAGCAGTATCGGGACTAGCGGGAGGGCTTCCACAGATACGCAGTATTTT,CASSIGTSGRASTDTQYF
-,TRBD2,TRBJ2-2,TRBV24-1,TGTGCCACCAAGGGACTAGCGCCCGGGGAGCTGTTTTTT,CATKGLAPGELFF
-,-,TRBJ1-1,TRBV18,TGTGCCAGCTCACCTTGGACAGCGAAGAACACTGAAGCTTTCTTT,CASSPWTAKNTEAFF
-,TRBD1,TRBJ2-2,TRBV2,TGTGCCAGCAGTTGGACAGGGGTGGGCACCGGGGAGCTGTTTTTT,CASSWTGVGTGELFF
-,TRBD1,TRBJ1-5,TRBV18,TGTGCCAGCTCACTGAGCCGACCGGGACAGGGTCCTCAGCCCCAGCATTTT,CASSLSRPGQGPQPQHF
-,TRBD2,TRBJ2-1,TRBV25-1,TGTGCCAGCAGTGAAAGCGGGAGGATACAATCAAAGTTCTTC,CASSESGRIQSKFF